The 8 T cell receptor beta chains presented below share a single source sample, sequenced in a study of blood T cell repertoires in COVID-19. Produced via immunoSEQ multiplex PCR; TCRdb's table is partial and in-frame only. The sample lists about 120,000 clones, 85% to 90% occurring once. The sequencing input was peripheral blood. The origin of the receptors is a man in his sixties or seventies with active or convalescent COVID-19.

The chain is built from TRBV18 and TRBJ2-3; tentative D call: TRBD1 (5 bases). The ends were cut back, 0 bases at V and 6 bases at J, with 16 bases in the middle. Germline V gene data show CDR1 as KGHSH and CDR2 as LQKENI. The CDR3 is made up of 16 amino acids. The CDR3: CASSPPIGAGMDTQYF. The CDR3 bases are TGTGCCAGCTCACCACCGATAGGGGCAGGAATGGATACGCAGTATTTT.

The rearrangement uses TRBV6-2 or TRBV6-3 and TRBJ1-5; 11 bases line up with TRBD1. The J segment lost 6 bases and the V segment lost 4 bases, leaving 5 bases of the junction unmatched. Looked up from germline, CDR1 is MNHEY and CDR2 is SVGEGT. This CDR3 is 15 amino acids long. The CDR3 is CASSLGQGGGQPQHF. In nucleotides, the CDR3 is TGTGCCAGCAGTTTGGGACAGGGGGGGGGTCAGCCCCAGCATTTT.

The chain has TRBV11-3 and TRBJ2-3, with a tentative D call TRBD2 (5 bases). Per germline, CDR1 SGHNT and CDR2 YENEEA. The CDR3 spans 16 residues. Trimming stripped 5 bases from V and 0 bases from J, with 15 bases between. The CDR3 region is CASSLRGSSSTDTQYF. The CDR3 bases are TGTGCCAGCAGCCTTCGGGGTAGCTCTAGCACAGATACGCAGTATTTT.

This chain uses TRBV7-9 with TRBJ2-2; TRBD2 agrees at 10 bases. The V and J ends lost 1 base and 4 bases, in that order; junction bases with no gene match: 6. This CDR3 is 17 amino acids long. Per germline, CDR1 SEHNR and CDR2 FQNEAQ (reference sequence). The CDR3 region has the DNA TGTGCCAGCAGCTTAGGGCTAGCGGGAGTGAGCACCGGGGAGCTGTTTTTT. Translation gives CASSLGLAGVSTGELFF. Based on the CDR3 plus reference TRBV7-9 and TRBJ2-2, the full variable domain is DTGVSQNPRHKITKRGQNVTFRCDPISEHNRLYWYRQTLGQGPEFLTYFQNEAQLEKSRLLSDRFSAERPKGSFSTLEIQRTEQGDSAMYLCASSLGLAGVSTGELFFGEGSRLTVL.

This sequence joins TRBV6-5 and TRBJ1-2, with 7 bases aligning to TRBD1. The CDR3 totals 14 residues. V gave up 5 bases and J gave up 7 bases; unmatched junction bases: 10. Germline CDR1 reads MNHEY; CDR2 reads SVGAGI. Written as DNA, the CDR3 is TGTGCCAGCAGTCCCGAGGGGGCAAGAAGTGGCTACACCTTC. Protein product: CASSPEGARSGYTF.

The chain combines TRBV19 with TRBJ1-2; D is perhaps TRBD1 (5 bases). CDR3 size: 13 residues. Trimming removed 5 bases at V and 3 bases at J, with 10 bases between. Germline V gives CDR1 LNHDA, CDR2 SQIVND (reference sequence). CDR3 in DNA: TGTGCCAGTAGTCTCAGGGAAGACTATGGCTACACCTTC. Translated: CASSLREDYGYTF. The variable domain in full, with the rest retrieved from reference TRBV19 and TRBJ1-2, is DGGITQSPKYLFRKEGQNVTLSCEQNLNHDAMYWYRQDPGQGLRLIYYSQIVNDFQKGDIAEGYSVSREKKESFPLTVTSAQKNPTAFYLCASSLREDYGYTFGSGTRLTVV.

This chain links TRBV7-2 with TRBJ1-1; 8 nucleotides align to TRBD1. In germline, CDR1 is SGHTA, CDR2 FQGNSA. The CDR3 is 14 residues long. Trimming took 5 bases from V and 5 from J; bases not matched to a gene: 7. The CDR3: CASSARTGRTEAFF. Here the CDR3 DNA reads TGTGCCAGCAGCGCCAGGACAGGGAGGACTGAAGCTTTCTTT. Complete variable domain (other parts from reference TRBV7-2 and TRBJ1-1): GAGVSQSPSNKVTEKGKDVELRCDPISGHTALYWYRQSLGQGLEFLIYFQGNSAPDKSGLPSDRFSAERTGGSVSTLTIQRTQQEDSAVYLCASSARTGRTEAFFGQGTRLTVV.

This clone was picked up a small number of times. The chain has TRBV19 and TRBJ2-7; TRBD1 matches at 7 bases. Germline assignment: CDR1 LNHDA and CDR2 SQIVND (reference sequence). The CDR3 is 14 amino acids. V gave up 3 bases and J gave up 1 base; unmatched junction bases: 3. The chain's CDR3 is CASSMGQSSYEQYF. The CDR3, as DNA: TGTGCCAGTAGTATGGGACAGTCTTCCTACGAGCAGTACTTC.